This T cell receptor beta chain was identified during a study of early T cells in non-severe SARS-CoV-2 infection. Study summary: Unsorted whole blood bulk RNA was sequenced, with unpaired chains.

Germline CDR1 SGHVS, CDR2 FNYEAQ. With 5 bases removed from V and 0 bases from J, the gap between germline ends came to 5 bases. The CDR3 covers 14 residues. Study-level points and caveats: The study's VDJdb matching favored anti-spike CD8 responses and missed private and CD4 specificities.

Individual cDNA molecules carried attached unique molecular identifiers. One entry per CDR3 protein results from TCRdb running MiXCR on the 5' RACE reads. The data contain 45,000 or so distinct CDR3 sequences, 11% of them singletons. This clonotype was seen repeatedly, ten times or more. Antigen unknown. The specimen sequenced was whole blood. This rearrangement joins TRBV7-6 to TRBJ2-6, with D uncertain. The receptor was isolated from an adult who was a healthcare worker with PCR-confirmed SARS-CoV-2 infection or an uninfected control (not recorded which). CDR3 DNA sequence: TGTGCCAGCAGCCAGAACTCTGGGGCCAACGTCCTGACTTTC. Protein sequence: CASSQNSGANVLTF. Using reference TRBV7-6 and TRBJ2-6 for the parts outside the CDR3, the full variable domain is GAGVSQSPRYKVTKRGQDVALRCDPISGHVSLYWYRQALGQGPEFLTYFNYEAQQDKSGLPNDRFSAERPEGSISTLTIQRTEQRDSAMYRCASSQNSGANVLTFGAGSRLTVL.